The subject of this entry is one T cell receptor (beta chain). This record belongs to a study of cytotoxic CD8 clonotypes in ibrutinib-treated CLL. Whole-study context: Response was recorded as partial in approximately 25 patients and complete in 2; at median about 6 years, around 14 remained remitted and some twelve had progressed.

Investigators sought sequencing depths of between 1 in 200,000 and 1 in 1 million T cells. Only in-frame clones appear in the TCRdb table, and some are missing; sequencing was by immunoSEQ multiplex PCR. The sample lists more than 300,000 clones, roughly 80% seen once, with 6.5% to 8.5% in the top ten. Germline V lookup: CDR1 SGHVS, CDR2 FQNEAQ. Trimming stripped 3 bases from V and 2 bases from J, with 11 bases between. This CDR3 contains 14 residues. The TCR sequence derives from a human donor with chronic lymphocytic leukemia. J is TRBJ2-7 and V is TRBV7-8; D gene ambiguous. Material: PBMCs, obtained before ibrutinib treatment. CDR3 nucleotides: TGTGCCAGCAGCTTGCGAGACGGCACCTACGAGCAGTACTTC. This encodes CASSLRDGTYEQYF.